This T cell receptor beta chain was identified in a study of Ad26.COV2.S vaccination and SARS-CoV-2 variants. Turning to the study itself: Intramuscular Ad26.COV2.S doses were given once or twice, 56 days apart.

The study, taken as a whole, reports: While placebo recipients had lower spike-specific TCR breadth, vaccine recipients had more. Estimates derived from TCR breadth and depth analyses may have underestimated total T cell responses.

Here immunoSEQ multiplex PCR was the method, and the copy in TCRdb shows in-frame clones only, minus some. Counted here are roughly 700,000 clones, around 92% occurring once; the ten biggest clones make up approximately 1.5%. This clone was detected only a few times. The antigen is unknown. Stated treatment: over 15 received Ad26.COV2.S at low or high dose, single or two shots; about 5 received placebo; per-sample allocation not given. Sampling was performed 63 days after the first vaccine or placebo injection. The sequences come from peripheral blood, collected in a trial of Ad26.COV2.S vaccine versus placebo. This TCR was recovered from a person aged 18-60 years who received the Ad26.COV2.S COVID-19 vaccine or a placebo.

The CDR3 sequence: CASSHGGTGELFF. Here the CDR3 DNA reads TGTGCCAGCAGCCACGGGGGGACCGGGGAGCTGTTTTTT. This rearrangement joins TRBV9 to TRBJ2-2; 7 positions match TRBD2. In germline, CDR1 is SGDLS, CDR2 YYNGEE. CDR3 size: 13 residues. Trimming cost V 4 bases and J 5 bases; bases outside gene matches: 2.